One and the same sample provided the 21 T cell receptor beta chains below, sequenced in a study of cytomegalovirus exposure and HLA in healthy donors. Primers: 60 Vbeta forward and 13 Jbeta reverse. The data were produced by immunoSEQ multiplex PCR, yet TCRdb's version contains in-frame clones alone and is incomplete. The repertoire holds 140,000 or so clones, with approximately 80% as singletons. The sample consisted of PBMCs. These TCRs come from a man aged 35-49 years in good health and CMV-seronegative.

The chain carries TRBV19 and TRBJ2-1; the D is unclear. The CDR3 contains 12 residues. Germline CDR1 reads LNHDA; CDR2 reads SQIVND (reference sequence). The V gene lost 1 base and the J gene lost 6 bases, with 4 bases spanning the gap. The CDR3 bases are TGTGCCAGTAGTATAGTCTTCAATGAGCAGTTCTTC. The encoded protein is CASSIVFNEQFF.

The rearrangement uses TRBV5-4 and TRBJ1-1; a weak D match, TRBD1 (5 bases). CDR1 is SGHNT, CDR2 YYREEE, per germline (reference sequence). The CDR3 has 15 amino acids. Trimming shortened V by 2 bases and J by 4 bases, and 15 bases separated the two germline ends. In DNA form, the CDR3 reads TGTGCCAGCAGCTTACACCAGGGAATCTCCACTGAAGCTTTCTTT. It codes for CASSLHQGISTEAFF.

The V and J genes are TRBV6-1 and TRBJ1-6, with D possibly matching TRBD1 (6 bases). The germline V gene has CDR1 MNHNS and CDR2 SASEGT. The germline V and J ends were trimmed by 8 bases and 7 bases, with 18 bases remaining between them. CDR3 length: 15 residues. CDR3 coding DNA: TGTGCCAGCTGGGATTACAGGGTGGACAATTCACCCCTCCACTTT. Translation gives CASWDYRVDNSPLHF.

The DNA for the CDR3 is TGTGCCACCTGGGACAGATCGAACACCGGGGAGCTGTTTTTT. It specifies CATWDRSNTGELFF. The genes are TRBV19 and TRBJ2-2; TRBD1 aligns across 7 bases. CDR1 is LNHDA, CDR2 SQIVND, per germline (reference sequence). The ends lost 10 bases at V and 0 bases at J; junction bases unmatched: 5. CDR3 length: 14 residues.

This clone was observed a few times. The chain couples TRBV19 to TRBJ1-4, with a possible D match to TRBD1 (5 bases). CDR1 is LNHDA and CDR2 is SQIVND in the germline V gene (reference sequence). The CDR3 is 13 amino acids. The germline V and J ends were trimmed by 3 bases and 7 bases, with 9 bases remaining between them. In DNA, the CDR3 is TGTGCCAGTAGTATCGTCCAGGGTGAAAAACTGTTTTTT. It encodes CASSIVQGEKLFF.

The table lists this clone with a count of one. The chain recombines TRBV9 with TRBJ1-4; D is possibly TRBD1 (5 bases). Trimming cost V 0 bases and J 0 bases, with 9 bases left between them. CDR1 is SGDLS, CDR2 YYNGEE, per germline. The CDR3 loop spans 16 amino acids. In DNA, the CDR3 is TGTGCCAGCAGCGTAGCCCAGGGCACAACTAATGAAAAACTGTTTTTT. Translated, it gives CASSVAQGTTNEKLFF.

The sample holds a few counts of this clone. The chain combines TRBV7-2 with TRBJ1-5, with TRBD1 identical over 7 bases. With 0 bases clipped from V and 4 bases from J, the junction kept 3 bases outside the gene matches. This CDR3 has 15 residues. Germline V gene data show CDR1 as SGHTA and CDR2 as FQGNSA. CDR3 region: CASSLATGVNQPQHF. The CDR3 DNA is TGTGCCAGCAGCTTAGCAACAGGGGTGAATCAGCCCCAGCATTTT.

This clone was seen once. This chain links TRBV7-2 with TRBJ2-5, with D unresolved. CDR3 length equals 14 residues. V was clipped by 1 base and J by 3 bases, with 9 bases between them. Looked up from germline, CDR1 is SGHTA and CDR2 is FQGNSA. This CDR3 is CASSLGRSKETQYF. DNA for the CDR3: TGTGCCAGCAGCTTAGGGCGGTCCAAAGAGACCCAGTACTTC.

This clone was picked up one time. The J gene is TRBJ1-1, the V gene TRBV19; D gene unclear. The CDR3 is made up of 14 amino acids. The V gene lost 10 bases and the J gene lost 5 bases, with 20 bases spanning the gap. The germline V gene has CDR1 LNHDA and CDR2 SQIVND (reference sequence). The CDR3 loop reads CATNSGSSKTEAFF. CDR3 coding DNA: TGTGCCACGAACAGTGGGAGTAGTAAAACTGAAGCTTTCTTT.

The CDR3 here is CASSDLQNYGYTF. CDR3 bases: TGTGCCAGCAGTGATTTACAGAACTATGGCTACACCTTC. The chain joins TRBV2 to TRBJ1-2, with no clear D. Germline V gene data show CDR1 as SNHLY and CDR2 as FYNNEI. There are 13 residues in the CDR3. The ends were cut back, 3 bases at V and 2 bases at J, with 7 bases in the middle.

This chain links TRBV6-1 with TRBJ1-5; D possibly corresponds to TRBD1 (5 bases). CDR3 size: 14 residues. Germline-derived CDR1 and CDR2 are MNHNS and SASEGT. Trimming cost V 2 bases and J 5 bases, with 10 bases left between them. CDR3 nucleotide sequence: TGTGCCAGCAGTGAAACCCAGGGATATCAGCCCCAGCATTTT. Amino acids: CASSETQGYQPQHF.

The genes are TRBV5-3 and TRBJ2-2; 8 bases are a match to TRBD2. TRBV5-3 is classed as an ORF, of uncertain function. After removal of 2 bases from V and 5 bases from J, the junction contained 5 bases not matched to a gene. CDR3 length: 15 amino acids. The CDR3 DNA sequence: TGTGCCAGAAGCTTTACGGGGGGGATAACCGGGGAGCTGTTTTTT. This gives the protein CARSFTGGITGELFF.

V is TRBV19 and J is TRBJ2-7; tentative D call: TRBD2 (6 bases). This CDR3 is built from 13 residues. The germline CDR1 and CDR2 sequences are LNHDA and SQIVND (reference sequence). V gave up 3 bases and J gave up 6 bases, with 12 bases separating them. The CDR3 region has the DNA TGTGCCAGTAGTATGTCGGGGAGGTTCGAGCAGTACTTC. Amino acids: CASSMSGRFEQYF.

The chain links TRBV18 to TRBJ2-7, with D maybe TRBD2 (5 bases). CDR3 length equals 13 residues. Germline CDR1 and CDR2: KGHSH and LQKENI. The V end was cut by 4 bases, the J end by 0 bases, with 7 bases between. For the CDR3, the DNA is TGTGCCAGCTCACACGGGATCTCCTACGAGCAGTACTTC. Translation: CASSHGISYEQYF.

V and J are TRBV9 and TRBJ2-3, with 11 bases lining up with TRBD1. Germline assignment: CDR1 SGDLS and CDR2 YYNGEE. This CDR3 region has 17 residues. J lost 0 bases, V lost 7 bases, and 10 bases had no gene match. The CDR3 bases are TGTGCCAGCGGTGGGACAGGGGGTTTTGCTAGCACAGATACGCAGTATTTT. This encodes CASGGTGGFASTDTQYF.

This clone was seen more than once but under ten times. The chain combines TRBV28 with TRBJ1-5; no clear D. This CDR3 is built from 13 residues. Trimming pared 6 bases from V and 7 bases from J, leaving 13 bases between. The germline gives CDR1 MDHEN, CDR2 SYDVKM. The CDR3 DNA follows: TGTGCCAGCAGCCCGAGGGTGCAACAGCCCCAGCATTTT. Protein product: CASSPRVQQPQHF.

This clone has only one observation. This sequence joins TRBV5-4 and TRBJ1-1; 7 bases agree with TRBD1. The V segment lost 4 bases and the J segment 11 bases; nucleotides outside the gene matches: 8. CDR1 is SGHNT and CDR2 is YYREEE in the germline V gene (reference sequence). The CDR3 covers 12 residues. CDR3 residues: CASSEGQRSAFF. The CDR3 nucleotides read TGTGCCAGCAGCGAGGGACAGAGGTCCGCTTTCTTT.

This rearrangement joins TRBV6-5 to TRBJ1-5; D gene ambiguous. The CDR3 totals 16 residues. V lost 0 bases to trimming and J lost 0 bases, with 9 bases between them. Germline assignment: CDR1 MNHEY and CDR2 SVGAGI. As DNA, the CDR3 is TGTGCCAGCAGTTACTCGAACCTAAATAGCAATCAGCCCCAGCATTTT. Translated, it gives CASSYSNLNSNQPQHF.

The chain carries TRBV28 and TRBJ2-1, with a weak D call TRBD2 (7 bases). The germline V and J ends were trimmed by 2 bases and 12 bases, with 20 bases remaining between them. CDR1 and CDR2 (germline): MDHEN, SYDVKM. The CDR3 has 15 residues. CDR3 nucleotides: TGTGCCAGCAGTTTAAGAGGGGGGGCCAGTGTTGCGCAGTTCTTC. Translation gives CASSLRGGASVAQFF.

This clone has only a few counts. The V and J genes are TRBV6-1 and TRBJ1-3; the match to TRBD1 covers 9 bases. This CDR3 contains 15 residues. V was pared by 10 bases and J by 4 bases, with 11 bases of the junction left unmatched. The germline gives CDR1 MNHNS, CDR2 SASEGT. The CDR3 here is CATTSRDRDGNTIYF. The DNA of the CDR3 is TGTGCCACCACATCCCGGGACAGGGACGGAAACACCATATATTTT.

For this clone: An end of the junction differs from the germline gene, which may be a read error. The CDR3 DNA reads TGTGCTAGCAGCTTAGGAGGGGGCCAAACCCGGGAGCTGTTTTTT. Translated, it gives CASSLGGGQTRELFF. This chain uses TRBV7-7 with TRBJ2-2; perhaps TRBD1 as D (7 bases). Germline V gives CDR1 SSHAT, CDR2 FNYEAQ (reference sequence). The CDR3 totals 15 residues.